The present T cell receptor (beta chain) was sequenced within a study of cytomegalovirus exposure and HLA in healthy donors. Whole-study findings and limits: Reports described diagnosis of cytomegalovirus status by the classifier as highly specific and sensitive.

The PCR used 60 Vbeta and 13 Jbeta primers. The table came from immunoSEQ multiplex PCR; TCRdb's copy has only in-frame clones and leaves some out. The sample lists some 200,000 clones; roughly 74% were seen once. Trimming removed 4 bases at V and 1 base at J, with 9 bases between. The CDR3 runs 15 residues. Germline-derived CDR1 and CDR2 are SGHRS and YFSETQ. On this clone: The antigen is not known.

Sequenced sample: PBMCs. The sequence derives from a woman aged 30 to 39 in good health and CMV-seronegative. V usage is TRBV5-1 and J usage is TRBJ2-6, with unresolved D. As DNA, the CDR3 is TGCGCCAGCAGCCTCCCGGGTTCTGGGGCCAACGTCCTGACTTTC. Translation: CASSLPGSGANVLTF. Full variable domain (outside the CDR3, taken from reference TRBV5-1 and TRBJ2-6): KAGVTQTPRYLIKTRGQQVTLSCSPISGHRSVSWYQQTPGQGLQFLFEYFSETQRNKGNFPGRFSGRQFSNSRSEMNVSTLELGDSALYLCASSLPGSGANVLTFGAGSRLTVL.